This T cell receptor beta chain was sequenced for a study of a mutant IDH1 vaccine in newly diagnosed glioma. This sample's time point: week 47, end of study. A single vaccine dose contained 300 ug of mutant IDH1 20-mer peptide, and topical imiquimod was used with it. On this clone: What it recognizes is unknown.

Assay used: immunoSEQ multiplex PCR; TCRdb lists only in-frame clones, some missing. The sample holds some 87,000 clones, about 81% seen once. Germline lookup yields CDR1 LGHNA and CDR2 YSLEER. The CDR3 has 18 amino acids. The V and J ends lost 1 base and 1 base, in that order; junction bases with no gene match: 7. Sequencing used PBMCs, obtained from a glioma patient whose treatment included an IDH1 peptide vaccine. This clonotype was sampled from a man aged 35-49 years with glioma. The rearrangement uses TRBV4-3 and TRBJ2-3, with TRBD2 identical over 11 bases. CDR3 DNA: TGCGCCAGCAGCCAAGGCTTAGCGGGGGGGCCAGGCACAGATACGCAGTATTTT. Translation: CASSQGLAGGPGTDTQYF.